The present T cell receptor (beta chain) was sequenced within a study of blood T cell repertoires in COVID-19. CDR1 SQVTM and CDR2 ANQGSEA come from the germline V gene. The CDR3 is 14 residues long. V was cut by 6 bases and J by 0 bases, with 12 bases left in between. How the authors handled the data: Cell counts per sample came from amplifying reference gene primers. Using immunoSEQ multiplex PCR, the repertoire was profiled, and TCRdb retains in-frame clones only, with some absent. V, J and clone size are those of that table, while D and trimming were read from the DNA. The sample lists more than 200,000 clones, approximately 84% occurring once. Study members were between roughly 18 and 89 years old and lived in around 24 US regions. Grouping used clinical history reported by participants in a survey and questionnaire.

What was sequenced was PBMCs or T cells enriched from blood (not recorded which). The source is a man aged 60 to 69 who had recovered from COVID-19. This chain uses TRBV29-1 with TRBJ1-3; a possible D gene is TRBD1 (5 bases). CDR3 amino acids: CSVGGLDSGNTIYF. For the CDR3, the DNA is TGCAGCGTGGGGGGGTTAGACTCTGGAAACACCATATATTTT.